The clone carrying this T cell receptor beta chain was seen only a few times. Its antigen is still unknown. This entry belongs to a study of T cell responses to AZD1222 COVID-19 vaccine. Study-wide points: Spike-specific TCR breadth and depth rose after two AZD1222 doses. Seropositive AZD1222 recipients at baseline numbered only 5 or 6. Scientists sampled the repertoires only once the peak T cell response had passed. Possibly, clonal diversity was underestimated; donors were largely white British and included more females.

Profiled with immunoSEQ multiplex PCR; TCRdb holds only in-frame clones, not every one. The sample lists 100,000 to 110,000 clones; 80% to 90% were seen once. Germline V CDR1 and CDR2: MNHEY, SMNVEV (reference sequence). The CDR3 sequence is 14 residues long. Trimming took 2 bases from V and 6 from J, leaving 14 bases between them. V usage is TRBV27 and J usage is TRBJ2-7, with D unclear. The TCR sequence derives from an adult in good health. The sequencing here drew on peripheral blood, taken on day 0 of MenACWY control vaccination. This CDR3 reads CASSLDLWSAEQYF. The CDR3 coding sequence is TGTGCCAGCAGTTTAGATCTGTGGTCTGCCGAGCAGTACTTC.